This T cell receptor (beta chain) was recorded in a study of cytomegalovirus exposure and HLA in healthy donors. In the PCR, 60 Vbeta and 13 Jbeta primers were used. Method: immunoSEQ multiplex PCR; TCRdb's copy keeps in-frame clones and lacks some. Of some 44,000 clones detected, roughly nine tenths appear once; the ten largest clones hold around 8%. The CDR3 has 13 amino acids. V was cut by 4 bases and J by 7 bases, with 15 bases left in between. Germline-derived CDR1 and CDR2 are SGHRS and YFSETQ. This clone has only one observation. Its target is unknown. The study, taken as a whole, reports: No immune exposure information besides CMV serostatus was available. An analysis that came later showed most CMV-associated TCR beta chains appearing HLA-restricted. Earlier results showed most TCR beta V segments being productive about 87% or about 30% of the time.

The chain is built from TRBV5-1 and TRBJ2-7, with D possibly being TRBD1 (5 bases). This receptor was taken from a woman aged 40 to 55 in good health and CMV-seropositive. The sequencing sample was made of PBMCs. In nucleotides, the CDR3 is TGCGCCAGCAGCGGGCTAGGACAATCTGAGCAGTACTTC. It specifies CASSGLGQSEQYF.